This TCR beta chain was sequenced for a study of cytomegalovirus exposure and HLA in healthy donors (dated by TCRdb to about 2017). General notes on the study: An earlier analysis of roughly 610 of the donors reported under 300 Gb of sequence data and 95 million to 130 million unique TCR beta sequences obtained from some 200 million T cells. The study was designed to test whether signatures of past pathogen exposure could be identified by cataloging public T cell receptors. A later genetic analysis took genome-wide SNP genotypes for about three fifths of the 666 donors and used that subset as a discovery cohort. In the later analysis, no new phenotypic data were used to find candidate immune exposures; instead, reliance was placed on TCR beta sequences and their occurrence across donors. A few DR-DQ haplotypes were treated as single units for association and clustering because of strong linkage in the cohort. Typing coverage differed by locus: A, B, C, DRB1 and DQB1 were typed in roughly 629-630 donors, DQA1 in about 510, DPA1 in around 580, and DPB1 in around 440. High-throughput TCR immunosequencing, statistical association of individual TCRs with disease status, and machine learning were combined to predict cytomegalovirus infection status. Of the roughly 400 genotyped donors, roughly 85% fell in the genetic ancestry cluster associated with self-reported Caucasian donors. The study used immunosequencing to profile the T cell repertoires of under 700 subjects and linked those repertoires to cytomegalovirus serostatus. Every repertoire in the discovery cohort had been generated on one and the same sequencing platform. Along with the approximately 600-subject first cohort, a separate validation cohort of some 130 different subjects was used. Donor age, sex, ethnicity and CMV serostatus were collected together with the repertoire data. In an earlier analysis of roughly 600 of the donors, high-throughput TCR beta sequencing was used to judge whether each TCR beta V gene segment behaved as functional or pseudogenic. On average, about 240,000 unique TCR beta nucleotide sequences were sequenced per donor among a few hundred genotyped donors of the cohort, with 15% to 20% of those sequences being non-productive. A later analysis re-examined previously published TCR beta repertoires from around 670 donors and added high-resolution HLA genotyping to investigate patterns of TCR occurrence. An early release covering 500 to 750 HLA-typed donors comprised approximately 300 gigabases of sequencing data and around 80 million unique TCR sequences. Both class I and class II loci were covered by HLA typing, at four-digit resolution.

As concerns this clone: This clone's antigen is unknown. No qualities accompany the bases; no much larger clone lies one base away.

V is trimmed back by 2 bases and J by 6 bases, and the junction contains 14 bases that no gene match accounts for. Looking up the germline V gene (reference sequence) yields CDR1 MNHEY and CDR2 SMNVEV. The CDR3 has 17 amino acids, counting the end cysteine and phenylalanine. Solely the CDR3 DNA is kept, with 51 bases framed from the first base. The cohort was made up of 500 to 800 healthy bone marrow donors. Cohort members were all nominally healthy when sampled, although unrecorded immune exposures were likely present. The donor tested CMV seronegative and was one of the 352 seronegative cohort members. Each donor provided a peripheral blood sample, and peripheral blood mononuclear cells were used for TCR beta sequencing. The Qiagen DNeasy Blood Extraction Kit was used to extract genomic DNA from the blood cell samples. Overall results and qualifications from the work: A later analysis found that HLA-associated TCR beta chains were more clonally expanded and had lower generation probabilities than equally common non-associated chains. According to a later analysis, most CMV-associated TCR beta chains appeared to be HLA-restricted, and the HLA associations seemed to be driven largely by CMV exposure. The presence/absence analyses assumed that sequencing depth was roughly uniform across donors, and that assumption may not be true. The study listed 150 to 200 TCR beta chains as associated with cytomegalovirus. Cytomegalovirus status was reported to be diagnosed by the classifier with high specificity and sensitivity in both the original and validation cohorts. A cluster of highly shared sequence variants was judged likely to be a technical artifact of the sequencing pipeline. Three of the identified cytomegalovirus-associated TCR beta chains were confirmed in vitro to be specific for cytomegalovirus antigens. Specific HLA alleles were associated with about 17,000 TCR beta sequences at a false discovery rate of 0.05 in a later analysis. The authors suggested that the approach could potentially be generalized to other disease states and immunological phenotypes. A further reported finding was that TCR beta sequences accurately predicted the HLA-A and HLA-B alleles for most subjects in the first cohort. Linkage disequilibrium might explain the correlated functional status among segregating V segments, but an unknown experimental factor could not be excluded. Because HLA typing was missing for some donors at each locus, association tests included only the typed subset. A later analysis reported that several top co-occurrence clusters appeared linked to parvovirus B19, influenza, CMV and Epstein-Barr virus. Most TCR sequences were seen in very few donors, while some public TCRs were found in many individuals. In a later analysis, TCR association rates were found to vary across HLA loci, with the most associated TCRs seen for DRB1 alleles and the fewest for HLA-C alleles. Some IMGT-functional V segments, including TRBV6-2 and TRBV6-3, could not be told apart with the 87-base-pair reads, so those segments were excluded. An association between a missense DCLRE1C variant and V-gene and J-gene trimming of TCR beta chains was found in a later genetic analysis and replicated in an independent cohort. Broadly in line with IMGT annotations, most TCR beta V segments showed up in productive rearrangements about 87% or about 30% of the time in an earlier analysis of around 600 of the donors. For the cohort, immune exposure information was limited to CMV serostatus. Assigning TCR associations to individual alleles was difficult when HLA alleles, especially DR and DQ, strongly co-occurred. A later genetic analysis reported fewer N-insertions in productive TCRs among donors in an Asian-associated ancestry cluster than the roughly 700-donor mean. Over 15 rarely observed V segments, including chromosome 9 orphons, were excluded from the earlier analysis of about 500 of the donors because counts were too low. In this cohort, only TCR beta chains were sequenced, and detectable features were limited by the absence of alpha or paired-chain data.

To prepare the library, the immunoSEQ multiplex PCR assay was applied. The multiplex PCR relied on a mix of 60 forward primers for TCR Vbeta segments and 13 reverse primers for TCR Jbeta segments. The CDR3 region of rearranged TCR beta genes was amplified from genomic DNA with a multiplex PCR assay. On the Illumina HiSeq System, the amplified TCR beta libraries were sequenced as 87-base-pair reads. As for how the authors treated the data: Across the roughly 700 repertoires, a later analysis counted 80 million or so unique TCR beta chains, 8.5 million to 12 million of which were shared by at least two donors. Raw reads were error-corrected and collapsed into unique sequences with a nearest-neighbor algorithm that merged closely related sequences to remove PCR and sequencing errors. Alignment of CDR3 sequences to IMGT reference sequences was used to assign V, D and J gene segments. For a sequence to be retained, at least a six-nucleotide match to both a V gene segment and a J gene segment was required. Rearrangements were classified as productive when the CDR3 lacked stop codons and remained in frame with V and J, and all other rearrangements were classified as non-productive. CDR3 was defined according to IMGT convention as the region running from the second conserved V-encoded cysteine to the conserved J-encoded phenylalanine. The earlier analysis of 550 to 650 of the donors excluded any sequence lacking an unambiguous match to a single V gene segment. In an earlier analysis of 587 of the donors, a V segment was called functional when productive rearrangements were above 56.7%, and segregating when the standard deviation between donors exceeded 5%. A statistical classification framework was developed to diagnose cytomegalovirus status using the catalog of TCR beta chain sequences. In a later analysis, V and J genes were assigned by comparing TCR nucleotide sequences against IMGT/GENE-DB human TR gene sequences. Using the TCRdist pipeline, a later analysis assigned CDR3 sequences along with most-parsimonious VDJ recombination scenarios. A later analysis defined each TCR beta chain by its CDR3 amino acid sequence plus V-gene family, and excluded reads lacking a unique V-gene family. To address suspected cross-contamination and a sequencing artifact, a later analysis removed a few hundred highly shared, low-generation-probability nucleotide sequences. A later analysis calculated a clonal expansion index for each public chain from normalized within-repertoire ranks of inferred template counts. In a later analysis, generation probabilities were computed with a VDJ recombination model fitted to out-of-frame rearrangements, and the resulting probabilities were checked against IGoR. In a later analysis, hypergeometric tests were used to score TCR-TCR, TCR-HLA and TCR-CMV co-occurrence, with a repertoire-size bias correction applied to TCR pairs. A later analysis estimated false discovery rates by permuting HLA or CMV assignments 20 times. A later analysis grouped co-occurring TCRs with DBSCAN, adding TCRdist sequence similarity when clustering within HLA-allele-positive subsets. Repertoires with fewer than 30,000 or more than 120,000 public chains, plus five repertoires with anomalous nucleotide sharing, were excluded from co-occurrence clustering. What TCRdb holds here is the immuneACCESS table cut down to in-frame rearrangements. Part of the clones is not present; checked against another copy, under half of the missing clones reflect an unresolved V gene, and the others are unexplained. V, J and clone size are taken as reported in that table, and D and trimming were inferred from the DNA itself. In all, the sample holds approximately 200,000 clones, and about 80% of those were seen once. The ten largest clones add up to around 1.8% of the sample.

The clonotype originates from a young man in good health and CMV-seronegative. The chain uses TRBV27 and TRBJ1-1; TRBD1 agrees with 8 junctional bases. Sequencing input: PBMCs. CDR3 sequence: CASSLDQGALPRAEAFF. The sequenced DNA is TGTGCCAGCAGTTTAGACCAGGGGGCACTTCCACGGGCTGAAGCTTTCTTT.